The rows below give T cell receptor beta chains drawn from one sample of a study of blood T cell repertoires in COVID-19. Profiled with immunoSEQ multiplex PCR; TCRdb holds only in-frame clones, not every one. The table has about 230,000 clones, 75% to 85% seen once. The sequenced sample was peripheral blood. Receptor source: a woman in her forties or fifties with acute or convalescent COVID-19. The CDR3 runs from the conserved cysteine through the conserved F or W. Each record gives: J gene, clone size, D gene, V gene, CDR3 length, CDR3 protein, CDR3 DNA. The D gene is left open where the match is weak. Expanded clones get a size class; other rows say once, few or many, or leave the size out.

j_call: TRBJ2-5; clone_size: NA; d_call: NA; v_call: TRBV10-1; cdr3_length: 15; cdr3_aa: CASSESTLGLETQYF; cdr3_nt: TGCGCCAGCAGTGAGTCGACCTTGGGCTTGGAGACCCAGTACTTC
j_call: TRBJ2-1; clone_size: NA; d_call: TRBD2; v_call: TRBV7-3; cdr3_length: 16; cdr3_aa: CASSYRPGREVNEQFF; cdr3_nt: TGTGCCAGCAGCTACAGACCGGGACGGGAGGTCAATGAGCAGTTCTTC
j_call: TRBJ2-1; clone_size: NA; d_call: TRBD2; v_call: TRBV4-1; cdr3_length: 15; cdr3_aa: CASSLAGGRLGEQFF; cdr3_nt: TGCGCCAGCAGCCTAGCGGGGGGGAGATTGGGTGAGCAGTTCTTC
j_call: TRBJ2-1; clone_size: NA; d_call: TRBD1; v_call: TRBV3-1/TRBV3-2; cdr3_length: 14; cdr3_aa: CASNQNRGDNEQFF; cdr3_nt: TGTGCCAGCAACCAAAACAGGGGGGACAATGAGCAGTTCTTC
j_call: TRBJ2-5; clone_size: NA; d_call: TRBD1; v_call: TRBV18; cdr3_length: 16; cdr3_aa: CASSPPGQGAGETQYF; cdr3_nt: TGTGCCAGCTCACCCCCGGGACAGGGGGCCGGGGAGACCCAGTACTTC
j_call: TRBJ1-2; clone_size: NA; d_call: NA; v_call: TRBV5-1; cdr3_length: 16; cdr3_aa: CASSLDTGSGARGYTF; cdr3_nt: TGCGCCAGCAGCTTGGATACAGGATCGGGAGCTCGTGGCTACACCTTC
j_call: TRBJ2-5; clone_size: NA; d_call: TRBD2; v_call: TRBV5-1; cdr3_length: 15; cdr3_aa: CASSLGAGGRETQYF; cdr3_nt: TGCGCCAGCAGCTTGGGAGCGGGAGGAAGAGAGACCCAGTACTTC
j_call: TRBJ1-6; clone_size: NA; d_call: TRBD1; v_call: TRBV25-1; cdr3_length: 17; cdr3_aa: CASKTGTGNAYNSPLHF; cdr3_nt: TGTGCCAGCAAGACCGGGACAGGGAACGCCTATAATTCACCCCTCCACTTT
j_call: TRBJ2-2; clone_size: NA; d_call: NA; v_call: TRBV29-1; cdr3_length: 13; cdr3_aa: CSVGQRYTGELFF; cdr3_nt: TGCAGCGTTGGACAGAGGTACACCGGGGAGCTGTTTTTT
j_call: TRBJ1-2; clone_size: NA; d_call: NA; v_call: TRBV28; cdr3_length: 15; cdr3_aa: CASSISTGRLYGYTF; cdr3_nt: TGTGCCAGCAGTATCTCGACAGGACGACTCTATGGCTACACCTTC
j_call: TRBJ2-1; clone_size: NA; d_call: NA; v_call: TRBV3-1/TRBV3-2; cdr3_length: 14; cdr3_aa: CASSQGRNGNEQFF; cdr3_nt: TGTGCCAGCAGCCAAGGGAGGAATGGGAATGAGCAGTTCTTC
j_call: TRBJ1-2; clone_size: NA; d_call: TRBD1; v_call: TRBV18; cdr3_length: 14; cdr3_aa: CASSATGGENGYTF; cdr3_nt: TGTGCCAGCTCAGCTACAGGGGGAGAGAATGGCTACACCTTC
j_call: TRBJ2-1; clone_size: NA; d_call: NA; v_call: TRBV7-2; cdr3_length: 11; cdr3_aa: CASSIISEQFF; cdr3_nt: TGTGCCAGCAGCATAATTAGCGAGCAGTTCTTC
j_call: TRBJ1-2; clone_size: NA; d_call: NA; v_call: TRBV28; cdr3_length: 14; cdr3_aa: CASSLEGLGYGYTF; cdr3_nt: TGTGCCAGCAGTTTGGAGGGATTAGGCTATGGCTACACCTTC
j_call: TRBJ2-7; clone_size: NA; d_call: TRBD2; v_call: TRBV4-1; cdr3_length: 17; cdr3_aa: CASSQVYPSGMGYEQYF; cdr3_nt: TGCGCCAGCAGCCAAGTCTACCCTAGCGGGATGGGCTACGAGCAGTACTTC
j_call: TRBJ1-5; clone_size: NA; d_call: TRBD1; v_call: TRBV6-6; cdr3_length: 15; cdr3_aa: CASSYSTGSGQPQHF; cdr3_nt: TGTGCCAGCAGTTATTCGACAGGGTCGGGTCAGCCCCAGCATTTT
j_call: TRBJ1-6; clone_size: NA; d_call: NA; v_call: TRBV6-2/TRBV6-3; cdr3_length: 15; cdr3_aa: CASSSAGRNNSPLHF; cdr3_nt: TGTGCCAGCAGTTCGGCAGGCCGAAATAATTCACCCCTCCACTTT
j_call: TRBJ2-5; clone_size: once; d_call: TRBD1; v_call: TRBV3-1/TRBV3-2; cdr3_length: 14; cdr3_aa: CASSRQGLGETQYF; cdr3_nt: TGTGCCAGCAGCCGACAGGGGTTGGGTGAGACCCAGTACTTC
j_call: TRBJ1-1; clone_size: NA; d_call: NA; v_call: TRBV30; cdr3_length: 14; cdr3_aa: CAWSSPGRHTEAFF; cdr3_nt: TGTGCCTGGAGCTCCCCGGGGAGACACACTGAAGCTTTCTTT
j_call: TRBJ1-2; clone_size: NA; d_call: NA; v_call: TRBV2; cdr3_length: 14; cdr3_aa: CASSETGVYYGYTF; cdr3_nt: TGTGCCAGCAGCGAGACAGGAGTCTACTATGGCTACACCTTC
j_call: TRBJ1-1; clone_size: few; d_call: TRBD1; v_call: TRBV3-1/TRBV3-2; cdr3_length: 14; cdr3_aa: CASSNRQGNTEAFF; cdr3_nt: TGTGCCAGCAGCAATCGACAGGGTAACACTGAAGCTTTCTTT
j_call: TRBJ1-2; clone_size: NA; d_call: NA; v_call: TRBV14; cdr3_length: 13; cdr3_aa: CASSPLVSGGYTF; cdr3_nt: TGTGCCAGCAGCCCTTTAGTTTCGGGAGGCTACACCTTC
j_call: TRBJ2-3; clone_size: NA; d_call: TRBD2; v_call: TRBV7-8; cdr3_length: 18; cdr3_aa: CASSRGLAGGRSTDTQYF; cdr3_nt: TGTGCCAGCAGCCGAGGACTAGCGGGGGGGCGGTCCACAGATACGCAGTATTTT
j_call: TRBJ2-3; clone_size: NA; d_call: TRBD2; v_call: TRBV7-2; cdr3_length: 16; cdr3_aa: CASSFRSGGATDTQYF; cdr3_nt: TGTGCCAGCAGCTTCCGTAGCGGGGGGGCGACAGATACGCAGTATTTT
j_call: TRBJ1-1; clone_size: NA; d_call: NA; v_call: TRBV28; cdr3_length: 13; cdr3_aa: CASRLLSNTEAFF; cdr3_nt: TGTGCCAGCAGACTCCTCTCGAACACTGAAGCTTTCTTT
j_call: TRBJ2-3; clone_size: NA; d_call: TRBD2; v_call: TRBV5-1; cdr3_length: 20; cdr3_aa: CASRGTLAGGVRTGTDTQYF; cdr3_nt: TGCGCCAGCAGAGGCACTTTAGCGGGAGGCGTCCGGACCGGCACAGATACGCAGTATTTT
j_call: TRBJ2-3; clone_size: NA; d_call: NA; v_call: TRBV15; cdr3_length: 17; cdr3_aa: CATSRDLKGVRADTQYF; cdr3_nt: TGTGCCACCAGCAGAGATCTGAAGGGGGTACGGGCAGATACGCAGTATTTT
j_call: TRBJ1-1; clone_size: NA; d_call: TRBD1; v_call: TRBV18; cdr3_length: 14; cdr3_aa: CASSPQGADTEAFF; cdr3_nt: TGTGCCAGCTCACCGCAGGGGGCGGATACTGAAGCTTTCTTT
j_call: TRBJ2-2; clone_size: NA; d_call: TRBD2; v_call: TRBV10-3; cdr3_length: 15; cdr3_aa: CAISPGGADTGELFF; cdr3_nt: TGTGCCATCAGTCCGGGGGGAGCGGACACCGGGGAGCTGTTTTTT
j_call: TRBJ1-1; clone_size: NA; d_call: NA; v_call: TRBV5-1; cdr3_length: 13; cdr3_aa: CASSLRQNTEAFF; cdr3_nt: TGCGCCAGCAGCCTTAGACAGAACACTGAAGCTTTCTTT
j_call: TRBJ2-1; clone_size: few; d_call: TRBD2; v_call: TRBV19; cdr3_length: 13; cdr3_aa: CASSSGRKNEQFF; cdr3_nt: TGTGCCAGTAGTAGCGGGAGAAAAAATGAGCAGTTCTTC
j_call: TRBJ2-1; clone_size: NA; d_call: TRBD2; v_call: TRBV19; cdr3_length: 15; cdr3_aa: CASRPGTSGAHEQFF; cdr3_nt: TGTGCCAGTAGGCCCGGGACTAGCGGGGCGCATGAGCAGTTCTTC
j_call: TRBJ2-2; clone_size: NA; d_call: NA; v_call: TRBV6-6; cdr3_length: 16; cdr3_aa: CASSRSSLANTGELFF; cdr3_nt: TGTGCCAGCAGTCGATCCAGTCTAGCCAATACCGGGGAGCTGTTTTTT
j_call: TRBJ2-3; clone_size: NA; d_call: TRBD2; v_call: TRBV4-2; cdr3_length: 16; cdr3_aa: CASSQISGRATDTQYF; cdr3_nt: TGTGCCAGCAGCCAAATCAGCGGGAGGGCCACAGATACGCAGTATTTT
j_call: TRBJ2-7; clone_size: NA; d_call: TRBD1; v_call: TRBV28; cdr3_length: 15; cdr3_aa: CASSPLQGERFEQYF; cdr3_nt: TGTGCCAGCAGTCCCTTACAGGGGGAGAGGTTCGAGCAGTACTTC
j_call: TRBJ1-5; clone_size: NA; d_call: NA; v_call: TRBV30; cdr3_length: 15; cdr3_aa: CAWRRQGNGNQPQHF; cdr3_nt: TGTGCCTGGCGGCGCCAGGGGAATGGCAATCAGCCCCAGCATTTT
j_call: TRBJ1-1; clone_size: few; d_call: NA; v_call: TRBV7-9; cdr3_length: 14; cdr3_aa: CASSFRRVNTEAFF; cdr3_nt: TGTGCCAGCAGCTTTCGCAGGGTGAACACTGAAGCTTTCTTT
j_call: TRBJ1-5; clone_size: NA; d_call: NA; v_call: TRBV7-3; cdr3_length: 17; cdr3_aa: CASSRNRQLLRGQPQHF; cdr3_nt: TGTGCCAGCAGCCGAAACAGACAACTCCTCAGGGGTCAGCCCCAGCATTTT
j_call: TRBJ2-7; clone_size: NA; d_call: TRBD1; v_call: TRBV3-1/TRBV3-2; cdr3_length: 16; cdr3_aa: CASSQEKQGFRGEQYF; cdr3_nt: TGTGCCAGCAGCCAAGAAAAACAGGGGTTCCGCGGAGAGCAGTACTTC
j_call: TRBJ1-2; clone_size: few; d_call: NA; v_call: TRBV28; cdr3_length: 12; cdr3_aa: CASSFPRAGYTF; cdr3_nt: TGTGCCAGCAGTTTCCCCAGGGCTGGCTACACCTTC
j_call: TRBJ1-5; clone_size: NA; d_call: TRBD1; v_call: TRBV5-6; cdr3_length: 17; cdr3_aa: CASSLLHAGTGDQPQHF; cdr3_nt: TGTGCCAGCAGTCTCCTTCATGCCGGGACAGGGGACCAGCCCCAGCATTTT
j_call: TRBJ1-6; clone_size: NA; d_call: TRBD1; v_call: TRBV10-3; cdr3_length: 14; cdr3_aa: CAISEDRVGSPPHF; cdr3_nt: TGTGCCATCAGTGAAGACAGGGTAGGCTCACCCCCCCACTTT
j_call: TRBJ1-5; clone_size: few; d_call: NA; v_call: TRBV6-4; cdr3_length: 15; cdr3_aa: CASSEIPGEGQPQHF; cdr3_nt: TGTGCCAGCAGTGAAATCCCCGGGGAGGGTCAGCCCCAGCATTTT
j_call: TRBJ2-7; clone_size: NA; d_call: NA; v_call: TRBV6-1; cdr3_length: 16; cdr3_aa: CASSGGPSVGKYEQYF; cdr3_nt: TGTGCCAGCAGTGGAGGCCCTAGCGTGGGAAAATACGAGCAGTACTTC
j_call: TRBJ2-5; clone_size: NA; d_call: TRBD2; v_call: TRBV27; cdr3_length: 15; cdr3_aa: CASTGLAGGRETQYF; cdr3_nt: TGTGCCAGCACGGGACTAGCGGGGGGGCGAGAGACCCAGTACTTC
j_call: TRBJ2-2; clone_size: NA; d_call: TRBD2; v_call: TRBV7-2; cdr3_length: 16; cdr3_aa: CASSPPAGGPPRELFF; cdr3_nt: TGTGCCAGCAGCCCACCAGCGGGGGGCCCCCCCCGGGAGCTGTTTTTT
j_call: TRBJ1-1; clone_size: NA; d_call: NA; v_call: TRBV10-3; cdr3_length: 11; cdr3_aa: CAISAGSEAFF; cdr3_nt: TGTGCCATCAGCGCAGGGTCTGAAGCTTTCTTT
j_call: TRBJ2-1; clone_size: once; d_call: TRBD1; v_call: TRBV6-4; cdr3_length: 15; cdr3_aa: CASSDSTGGYNEQFF; cdr3_nt: TGTGCCAGCAGTGACTCGACAGGGGGATACAATGAGCAGTTCTTC
j_call: TRBJ1-2; clone_size: NA; d_call: NA; v_call: TRBV30; cdr3_length: 15; cdr3_aa: CAWSGGEEEGYGYTF; cdr3_nt: TGTGCCTGGAGTGGGGGAGAGGAGGAAGGATATGGCTACACCTTC
j_call: TRBJ1-2; clone_size: NA; d_call: NA; v_call: TRBV5-4; cdr3_length: 14; cdr3_aa: CASSIPQGSYGYTF; cdr3_nt: TGTGCCAGCAGTATACCTCAGGGGAGCTATGGCTACACCTTC
j_call: TRBJ2-2; clone_size: NA; d_call: NA; v_call: TRBV7-6; cdr3_length: 15; cdr3_aa: CASSPSTGNTGELFF; cdr3_nt: TGTGCCAGCAGCCCATCGACAGGGAACACCGGGGAGCTGTTTTTT
j_call: TRBJ2-1; clone_size: NA; d_call: TRBD1; v_call: TRBV6-5; cdr3_length: 16; cdr3_aa: CASSNSGTAAYNEQFF; cdr3_nt: TGTGCCAGCAGTAACTCAGGGACAGCCGCCTACAATGAGCAGTTCTTC
j_call: TRBJ2-1; clone_size: NA; d_call: NA; v_call: TRBV4-1; cdr3_length: 16; cdr3_aa: CASSQDRVGSYNEQFF; cdr3_nt: TGCGCCAGCAGCCAAGACAGGGTAGGTTCCTACAATGAGCAGTTCTTC
j_call: TRBJ2-2; clone_size: NA; d_call: TRBD2; v_call: TRBV7-9; cdr3_length: 19; cdr3_aa: CASSSPRAGGKFDTGELFF; cdr3_nt: TGTGCCAGCAGCTCCCCCAGAGCGGGGGGGAAATTTGACACCGGGGAGCTGTTTTTT
j_call: TRBJ2-1; clone_size: NA; d_call: TRBD2; v_call: TRBV11-2; cdr3_length: 16; cdr3_aa: CASSYGLAGAYNEQFF; cdr3_nt: TGTGCCAGCAGCTACGGACTAGCGGGAGCCTACAATGAGCAGTTCTTC
j_call: TRBJ1-2; clone_size: NA; d_call: TRBD1; v_call: TRBV30; cdr3_length: 12; cdr3_aa: CAWSTGAYGYTF; cdr3_nt: TGTGCCTGGAGTACAGGGGCTTACGGCTACACCTTC
j_call: TRBJ1-2; clone_size: NA; d_call: TRBD1; v_call: TRBV27; cdr3_length: 14; cdr3_aa: CASSLSGTGFGYTF; cdr3_nt: TGTGCCAGCAGCCTATCCGGGACAGGGTTTGGCTACACCTTC
j_call: TRBJ2-7; clone_size: NA; d_call: TRBD2; v_call: TRBV19; cdr3_length: 13; cdr3_aa: CASSLVAGDEQYF; cdr3_nt: TGTGCCAGTAGTCTGGTAGCGGGAGACGAGCAGTACTTC
j_call: TRBJ1-3; clone_size: NA; d_call: NA; v_call: TRBV5-1; cdr3_length: 14; cdr3_aa: CASSLGASGNTIYF; cdr3_nt: TGCGCCAGCAGCTTGGGAGCCTCTGGAAACACCATATATTTT
j_call: TRBJ1-4; clone_size: NA; d_call: TRBD1; v_call: TRBV6-1; cdr3_length: 18; cdr3_aa: CASSVASGRTGPNEKLFF; cdr3_nt: TGTGCCAGCAGTGTGGCATCGGGTAGGACAGGGCCTAATGAAAAACTGTTTTTT